This is a list of T cell receptor beta chains from one sample in a study of identical twins. TCRdb redid the calling of the 5' RACE reads with MiXCR, one entry per CDR3 protein. Of fewer than 900,000 distinct CDR3 sequences detected, approximately 22% appear once; the ten largest clones hold 4% to 5.5%. This sample was also put to use in a study of T cells expressing NK-cell markers.

Sequences were obtained from PBMCs. These receptors originate from a woman aged 18-29 years in good health. The CDR3 runs from the conserved cysteine through the conserved F or W. D genes are given only for firm matches. A clone size is listed for some rows: how often the clone was seen (once, few, many), or a class if it is expanded.

>TRBV20-1|TRBD1|TRBJ2-3|-
CSASWGQVLDTQYF
TGCAGTGCTAGTTGGGGACAGGTACTTGATACGCAGTATTTT
>TRBV2|TRBD2|TRBJ2-3|-
CALPGRGNTDTQYF
TGTGCCCTGCCGGGGCGGGGGAACACAGATACGCAGTATTTT
>TRBV20-1|-|TRBJ2-7|few
CSARSKDIFYEQYF
TGCAGTGCTAGATCAAAGGACATATTCTACGAGCAGTACTTC
>TRBV12-3/TRBV12-4|-|TRBJ2-3|many
CASLTDTQYF
TGTGCCAGCTTAACAGATACGCAGTATTTT
>TRBV5-1|-|TRBJ2-5|few
CASSLVGGRQETQYF
TGTGCCAGCAGTTTAGTGGGGGGGCGGCAAGAGACCCAGTACTTC
>TRBV20-1|TRBD2|TRBJ2-1|-
CSAETSGRAPNEQFF
TGCAGTGCTGAGACTAGCGGGAGGGCCCCCAATGAGCAGTTCTTC
>TRBV20-1|TRBD2|TRBJ2-5|-
CSALTLAGGKETQYF
TGCAGTGCCCTTACCCTAGCGGGGGGGAAAGAGACCCAGTACTTC
>TRBV11-3|-|TRBJ2-4|few
CASSGGYDKNIQYF
TGTGCCAGCAGCGGGGGCTATGACAAAAACATTCAGTACTTC
>TRBV10-3|TRBD2|TRBJ2-1|-
CATGIGLAGAEQFF
TGTGCCACGGGAATTGGACTAGCGGGAGCTGAGCAGTTCTTC
>TRBV12-3/TRBV12-4|-|TRBJ2-7|few
CASSLGVGIYEQYF
TGTGCCAGCAGTTTAGGTGTGGGGATCTACGAGCAGTACTTC
>TRBV10-3|TRBD2|TRBJ2-2|-
CAISDRAGEAGELFF
TGTGCCATCAGTGATCGCGCGGGGGAGGCCGGGGAGCTGTTTTTT
>TRBV5-6|TRBD2|TRBJ2-3|few
CASASGITTGTQYF
TGTGCCAGCGCTAGCGGGATAACCACAGGCACGCAGTATTTT
>TRBV5-1|-|TRBJ2-2|-
CASSWETTNTGELFF
TGCGCCAGCAGCTGGGAGACAACGAACACCGGGGAGCTGTTTTTT
>TRBV6-1|TRBD2|TRBJ2-1|-
CASSVGLHYNEQFF
TGTGCCAGCAGTGTGGGACTACATTACAATGAGCAGTTCTTC
>TRBV20-1|TRBD2|TRBJ2-2|many
CSARDRTSGWGGELFF
TGCAGTGCTAGAGACAGGACTAGCGGGTGGGGCGGGGAGCTGTTTTTT
>TRBV12-3/TRBV12-4|-|TRBJ2-2|few
CASRHYVGGPGELFF
TGTGCCAGCAGGCACTACGTGGGGGGTCCCGGGGAGCTGTTTTTT
>TRBV6-2/TRBV6-3|TRBD1|TRBJ2-1|few
CASKKRQGQFSYNEQFF
TGTGCCAGCAAAAAACGACAGGGTCAATTCTCCTACAATGAGCAGTTCTTC
>TRBV5-1|-|TRBJ2-5|many
CASSDSLTETQYF
TGCGCCAGCAGCGACAGTCTGACTGAGACCCAGTACTTC
>TRBV20-1|-|TRBJ1-5|few
CSVSRDSNQPQHF
TGCAGTGTAAGCCGAGACAGTAATCAGCCCCAGCATTTT
>TRBV7-6|TRBD2|TRBJ2-3|few
CASSLFGLDTDTQYF
TGTGCCAGCAGCTTATTCGGACTAGACACAGATACGCAGTATTTT
>TRBV7-9|TRBD2|TRBJ2-1|-
CASSFIAGGIYEQFF
TGTGCCAGCAGCTTTATTGCGGGAGGGATTTATGAGCAGTTCTTC
>TRBV20-1|-|TRBJ1-5|few
CSAHRAGGNQPQHF
TGCAGTGCCCATCGGGCAGGGGGCAATCAGCCCCAGCATTTT
>TRBV15|TRBD1|TRBJ1-5|-
CATSWDRGRNQPQHF
TGTGCCACCAGCTGGGACAGGGGCCGCAATCAGCCCCAGCATTTT
>TRBV6-5|-|TRBJ2-5|few
CASSSWGGPQETQYF
TGTGCCAGCAGTTCGTGGGGGGGGCCCCAAGAGACCCAGTACTTC
>TRBV7-3|TRBD1|TRBJ2-5|-
CASSLKGAQETQYF
TGTGCCAGCAGCTTAAAGGGGGCCCAAGAGACCCAGTACTTC
>TRBV18|-|TRBJ1-2|-
CASSPLIRADGYTF
TGTGCCAGCTCACCACTCATCAGGGCTGATGGCTACACCTTC
>TRBV20-1|TRBD2|TRBJ2-1|few
CSATSGGSYNEQFF
TGCAGTGCAACTAGCGGGGGGTCCTACAATGAGCAGTTCTTC
>TRBV10-2|-|TRBJ1-1|-
CASSEAITEAFF
TGCGCCAGCAGTGAGGCCATCACTGAAGCTTTCTTT
>TRBV15|-|TRBJ2-7|few
CATSRDAGILGYEQYF
TGTGCCACCAGCAGAGATGCAGGGATCTTGGGCTACGAGCAGTACTTC
>TRBV20-1|-|TRBJ2-2|few
CSASGRGADTGELFF
TGCAGTGCTAGTGGCCGCGGGGCGGACACCGGGGAGCTGTTTTTT
>TRBV6-2/TRBV6-3|TRBD2|TRBJ2-2|few
CASSGLAETGELFF
TGTGCCAGCAGTGGACTAGCGGAAACCGGGGAGCTGTTTTTT